The T cell receptor beta chain under discussion was sequenced for a study of technical replicates of blood from a few donors. Assay used: immunoSEQ multiplex PCR; TCRdb lists only in-frame clones, some missing. The data hold more than 90,000 clones, with 85% to 95% observed a single time. This clone was recorded only once. CDR1 LNHDA and CDR2 SQIVND come from the germline V gene (reference sequence). This CDR3 is built from 15 residues. The V end lost 3 bases, the J end lost 1 base, and 13 bases lay between the germline ends. Specimen: T cells isolated from PBMCs. This clonotype was obtained from a human donor in good health. The chain is built from TRBV19 and TRBJ2-7; TRBD2 is a possible D gene (5 bases). The CDR3 region has the DNA TGTGCCAGTAGTATTGTGGCGGGCGGTTCCTACGAGCAGTACTTC. This sequence encodes CASSIVAGGSYEQYF.